This TCR beta chain was sequenced during a study of blood T cell repertoires in COVID-19. Trimming at V came to 2 bases and at J to 8 bases, leaving 4 bases not matched to a gene. CDR1 LGHDT and CDR2 YNNKEL come from the germline V gene (reference sequence). This CDR3 region has 15 residues. This table comes from immunoSEQ multiplex PCR, and its TCRdb copy is limited to in-frame clones, with some not included. The data hold some 250,000 clones, with roughly four fifths observed a single time. The sequencing input was PBMCs or T cells enriched from blood (not recorded which). The sequence was obtained from a middle-aged man who had recovered from COVID-19. The chain has TRBV3-1 (or the pseudogene TRBV3-2) and TRBJ2-2; TRBD1 agrees at 11 bases. The CDR3 DNA is TGTGCCAGCAGCCAATGGACAGGGGGCTTTGGGGAGCTGTTTTTT. This sequence encodes CASSQWTGGFGELFF.